Listed below are T cell receptor beta chains from one sample, sequenced in a study of human T cells and chemical hapten exposure. MiXCR, applied by TCRdb to the RACE reads, yields one record per CDR3 protein. Seen here are roughly 360,000 distinct CDR3 sequences, approximately 5.1% observed once, and the top ten hold approximately 2.3%. The sequencing here drew on whole blood, taken in connection with sensitization to the hapten diphenylcyclopropenone (DPC). These receptors all come from a woman between 45 and 60 years old with alopecia areata. Some clones in this sample may be carry-over from other donors' samples. The CDR3 runs from the conserved cysteine through the conserved F or W. Each record gives: CDR3 DNA, CDR3 protein, clone size, D gene, V gene, J gene. The D gene is left open where the match is weak. Only some rows state a clone size, as once, few, many or a class for expanded clones.

CDR3nt: TGCGCCAGCAGGTTGGGACCCCGGGGCCAGAACACCGGGGAGCTGTTTTTT
CDR3aa: CASRLGPRGQNTGELFF
abundance: .
d_gene: .
v_gene: TRBV5-1
j_gene: TRBJ2-2

CDR3nt: TGTGCCAGCAGTTCCCCGCTTGGGGAGAACACTGAAGCTTTCTTT
CDR3aa: CASSSPLGENTEAFF
abundance: many
d_gene: .
v_gene: TRBV12-3/TRBV12-4
j_gene: TRBJ1-1

CDR3nt: TGCAGCGGTACCGGGACTAGCGGGGTTCGCTCCTACAATGAGCAGTTCTTC
CDR3aa: CSGTGTSGVRSYNEQFF
abundance: few
d_gene: TRBD2
v_gene: TRBV29-1
j_gene: TRBJ2-1

CDR3nt: TGTGCCAGCAGCTCATACCCCAGACAGGGCGGGGGTTTATACACTGAAGCTTTCTTT
CDR3aa: CASSSYPRQGGGLYTEAFF
abundance: few
d_gene: TRBD1
v_gene: TRBV11-2
j_gene: TRBJ1-1

CDR3nt: TGTGCCAGCAGTTTAACGGACAGGGTCCTTTCAGATACGCAGTATTTT
CDR3aa: CASSLTDRVLSDTQYF
abundance: .
d_gene: TRBD1
v_gene: TRBV27
j_gene: TRBJ2-3

CDR3nt: TGCAGTGCTAGAGACAGGTACACTGAAGCTTTCTTT
CDR3aa: CSARDRYTEAFF
abundance: many
d_gene: .
v_gene: TRBV20-1
j_gene: TRBJ1-1

CDR3nt: TGTGCCAGCTCACCACGAGGGGGAGGGATTCAGTACTTC
CDR3aa: CASSPRGGGIQYF
abundance: .
d_gene: .
v_gene: TRBV18
j_gene: TRBJ2-4

CDR3nt: TGCGCCAGTAGATACACAGGGTTGGCAGATACGCAGTATTTT
CDR3aa: CASRYTGLADTQYF
abundance: .
d_gene: .
v_gene: TRBV5-1
j_gene: TRBJ2-3

CDR3nt: TGCGCCAGCAGCTTCCGTCCCAGCGGGGGGTCTGGGACCCAGTACTTC
CDR3aa: CASSFRPSGGSGTQYF
abundance: .
d_gene: TRBD2
v_gene: TRBV5-1
j_gene: TRBJ2-5

CDR3nt: TGTGCCAGCACTAAGGACAGGAATAATTCACCCCTCCACTTT
CDR3aa: CASTKDRNNSPLHF
abundance: many
d_gene: TRBD1
v_gene: TRBV2
j_gene: TRBJ1-6

CDR3nt: TGTGCCAGCAGCTTAAGGGGGGTCAACAATGAGCAGTTCTTC
CDR3aa: CASSLRGVNNEQFF
abundance: few
d_gene: .
v_gene: TRBV7-2
j_gene: TRBJ2-1

CDR3nt: TGCAGCGTCACAGGGGGCGAGGGCTACACCTTC
CDR3aa: CSVTGGEGYTF
abundance: .
d_gene: TRBD1
v_gene: TRBV29-1
j_gene: TRBJ1-2

CDR3nt: TGTGCCAGCAGTTTAAATGGGATAAGTGGGAGTGGCTACACCTTC
CDR3aa: CASSLNGISGSGYTF
abundance: many
d_gene: .
v_gene: TRBV27
j_gene: TRBJ1-2

CDR3nt: TGTGCCAGCAGCTCGAGCGGGGGGGCCGCAGATACGCAGTATTTT
CDR3aa: CASSSSGGAADTQYF
abundance: many
d_gene: TRBD2
v_gene: TRBV5-4
j_gene: TRBJ2-3

CDR3nt: TGTGCCAGCAGTCTTACCGGGACTTTAGGGCTTGGCTACACCTTC
CDR3aa: CASSLTGTLGLGYTF
abundance: many
d_gene: .
v_gene: TRBV27
j_gene: TRBJ1-2

CDR3nt: TGCAGTGCTAGTCAAACCCGGGGGGTAGCCAAAAACATTCAGTACTTC
CDR3aa: CSASQTRGVAKNIQYF
abundance: many
d_gene: TRBD2
v_gene: TRBV20-1
j_gene: TRBJ2-4

CDR3nt: TGTGCCAGCAGTTACCTCGGACAGCAAGAGACCCAGTACTTC
CDR3aa: CASSYLGQQETQYF
abundance: few
d_gene: .
v_gene: TRBV6-5
j_gene: TRBJ2-5

CDR3nt: TGTGCCAGCAGCGTATACGACAGCGCAAATCAGCCCCAGCATTTT
CDR3aa: CASSVYDSANQPQHF
abundance: many
d_gene: .
v_gene: TRBV9
j_gene: TRBJ1-5

CDR3nt: TGTGCCAGCAGTTACTCAGGGACGGGACGAGGGGAGCAGTACTTC
CDR3aa: CASSYSGTGRGEQYF
abundance: many
d_gene: .
v_gene: TRBV6-5
j_gene: TRBJ2-7

CDR3nt: TGTGCCAGCAGAAGTAGCAACATGAACACTGAAGCTTTCTTT
CDR3aa: CASRSSNMNTEAFF
abundance: many
d_gene: .
v_gene: TRBV2
j_gene: TRBJ1-1

CDR3nt: TGTGCCAGCAGCACTCGAGGAGGGTCTGAAGCTTTCTTT
CDR3aa: CASSTRGGSEAFF
abundance: many
d_gene: .
v_gene: TRBV6-6
j_gene: TRBJ1-1

CDR3nt: TGTGCCAGCAATCCTGACTCTCCCAGTTGGCAGTTCTTC
CDR3aa: CASNPDSPSWQFF
abundance: few
d_gene: .
v_gene: TRBV2
j_gene: TRBJ2-1

CDR3nt: TGTGCCAGCATGCCCGGGCGGTGGAACACCGGGGAGCTGTTTTTT
CDR3aa: CASMPGRWNTGELFF
abundance: many
d_gene: .
v_gene: TRBV12-3/TRBV12-4
j_gene: TRBJ2-2

CDR3nt: TGTGCCAGCAGTTTAGGGCTTTCCAATGAGCAGTTCTTC
CDR3aa: CASSLGLSNEQFF
abundance: many
d_gene: .
v_gene: TRBV12-3/TRBV12-4
j_gene: TRBJ2-1

CDR3nt: TGTGCCAGCAGTCCTCTACTACCGGGACAGGGGGGCACAGATACGCAGTATTTT
CDR3aa: CASSPLLPGQGGTDTQYF
abundance: many
d_gene: TRBD1
v_gene: TRBV12-3/TRBV12-4
j_gene: TRBJ2-3

CDR3nt: TGCAGCGCTAACCTAAACACCGGGGAGCTGTTTTTT
CDR3aa: CSANLNTGELFF
abundance: many
d_gene: .
v_gene: TRBV29-1
j_gene: TRBJ2-2

CDR3nt: TGTGCCACCAGTCCGGGGGGGCATCCCCGAGATACGCAGTATTTT
CDR3aa: CATSPGGHPRDTQYF
abundance: many
d_gene: TRBD2
v_gene: TRBV24-1
j_gene: TRBJ2-3